This TCR beta chain appears in the sequencing data of a study of blood T cell repertoires in COVID-19 (dated by TCRdb to about 2020). Some background on the complete study: The collaborator samples originated in the United States, Italy and Spain and spanned the acute and convalescent phases of COVID-19. Nearly every sample came with metadata listing a de-identified subject ID, COVID-19 status, age in years and sex. The repertoires were released in a freely available public database intended as a resource for research on the immune response to SARS-CoV-2. Where HLA class I and class II types were available, the types were taken from metadata supplied by the sample provider, not from assay-based typing. Samples came from the ongoing ImmuneRACE study (first 160 participants) plus 1,254 subjects from 6 global collaborators. The dataset comprised deeply sampled blood TCRbeta repertoires from subjects exposed to, actively infected with, or recovered from COVID-19. The material from the prospective study consisted of cDNA or gDNA derived from T cells, B-cell-depleted T cells, or PBMCs. Paper-wide results and their limitations: The quantity of clinical and demographic metadata differed by source and by participant and was supplied without curation.

Trimming takes 5 bases from V and 5 bases from J, and the germline ends sit 24 bases apart. Measured from the cysteine to the phenylalanine, the CDR3 is 17 residues long. The CDR3 DNA has 51 bases and is translated from base 1. CDR1 and CDR2 were assigned from the germline V gene (reference sequence) as LGHDT and YNNKEL. Collaborating institutions collected whole blood in K2EDTA tubes following their own protocols. For TCRbeta analysis, collaborators shipped samples in one of three forms: frozen whole blood, isolated PBMCs, or DNA extracted from either of those sample types. As to this clone: Its antigen target is currently unknown. Base qualities are not provided; no much larger clone lies one nucleotide away.

The immunoSEQ Assay, a bias-controlled multiplex PCR, was used to amplify TCRbeta CDR3 regions from genomic DNA. Under the source paper's analysis protocol: The number of nucleated cells in each sample was estimated by amplification of reference gene primers within the assay. To quantify the absolute abundance of each unique TCRbeta CDR3 rearrangement, sequence reads were collapsed and filtered. For each sample, productive Simpson clonality was calculated as the square root of Simpson's diversity index across productive rearrangements. TCRdb took over this immuneACCESS table, retaining in-frame rearrangements with V and J assigned. Such tables are incomplete; in checked studies, under half of the missing clones stem from an unresolved V gene, and the remainder is unexplained. V, J and clone size derive from that table, while D and trimming were established from the DNA sequence. The sample data list about 47,000 clones, and 55% to 70% of these were observed just once. Roughly 10% of the sample is in the top ten clones.

Sample: peripheral blood. This chain joins TRBV3-1 (or the pseudogene TRBV3-2) to TRBJ2-5; 5 matching bases give a weak D call of TRBD1. The sequence derives from a woman in her sixties or seventies with acute or convalescent COVID-19. Here the CDR3 is given as CASSATANSGWGETQYF. Read as DNA, the sequence is TGTGCCAGCAGCGCCACAGCCAATAGTGGTTGGGGCGAGACCCAGTACTTC.